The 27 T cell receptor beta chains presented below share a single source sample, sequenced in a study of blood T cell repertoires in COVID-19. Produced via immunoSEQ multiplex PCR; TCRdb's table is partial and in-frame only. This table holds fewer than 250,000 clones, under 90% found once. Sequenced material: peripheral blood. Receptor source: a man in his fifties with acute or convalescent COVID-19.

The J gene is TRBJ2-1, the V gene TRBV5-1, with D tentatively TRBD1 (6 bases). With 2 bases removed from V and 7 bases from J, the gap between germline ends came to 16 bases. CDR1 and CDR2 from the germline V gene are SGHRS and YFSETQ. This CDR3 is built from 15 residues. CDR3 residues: CASSLQGTIWNEQFF. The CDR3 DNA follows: TGCGCCAGCAGCTTACAGGGCACGATTTGGAATGAGCAGTTCTTC.

The CDR3 region is CASTGLVGNEQFF. For the CDR3, the DNA is TGCGCCAGCACTGGACTAGTCGGCAATGAGCAGTTCTTC. V usage is TRBV10-1 and J usage is TRBJ2-1; 7 nucleotides line up with TRBD2. CDR3 length equals 13 residues. V was pared by 7 bases and J by 6 bases, with 6 bases of the junction left unmatched. Germline CDR1 reads WNHNN; CDR2 reads SYGVQD (reference sequence).

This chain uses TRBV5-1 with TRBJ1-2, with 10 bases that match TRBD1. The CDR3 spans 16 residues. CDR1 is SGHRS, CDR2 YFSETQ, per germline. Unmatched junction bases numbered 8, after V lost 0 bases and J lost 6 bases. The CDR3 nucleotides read TGCGCCAGCAGCTTGGCTTGGGACAGGGGTGGGAATGGCTACACCTTC. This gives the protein CASSLAWDRGGNGYTF.

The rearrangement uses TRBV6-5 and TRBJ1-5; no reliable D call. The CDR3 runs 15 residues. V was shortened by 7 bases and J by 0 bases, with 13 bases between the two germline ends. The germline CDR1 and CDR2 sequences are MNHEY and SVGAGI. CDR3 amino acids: CASIWSGDSNQPQHF. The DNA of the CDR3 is TGTGCCAGCATTTGGAGTGGTGATAGCAATCAGCCCCAGCATTTT.

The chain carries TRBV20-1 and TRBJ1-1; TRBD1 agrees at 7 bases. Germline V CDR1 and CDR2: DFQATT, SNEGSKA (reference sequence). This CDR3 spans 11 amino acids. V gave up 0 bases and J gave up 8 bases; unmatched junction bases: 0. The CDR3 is CSAREQGEAFF. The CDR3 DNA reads TGCAGTGCTAGAGAACAGGGGGAAGCTTTCTTT.

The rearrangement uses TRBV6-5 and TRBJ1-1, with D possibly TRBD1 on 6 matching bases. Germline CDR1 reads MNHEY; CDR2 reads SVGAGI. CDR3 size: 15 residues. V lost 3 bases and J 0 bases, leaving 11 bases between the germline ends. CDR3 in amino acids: CASSYIGTMNTEAFF. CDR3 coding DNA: TGTGCCAGCAGTTATATCGGGACAATGAACACTGAAGCTTTCTTT.

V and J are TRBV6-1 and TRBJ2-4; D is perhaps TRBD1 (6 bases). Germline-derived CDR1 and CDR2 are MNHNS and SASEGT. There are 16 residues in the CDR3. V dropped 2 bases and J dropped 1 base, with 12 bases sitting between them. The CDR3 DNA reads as TGTGCCAGCAGTGAACAGGGGCGAATGGCCAAAAACATTCAGTACTTC. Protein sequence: CASSEQGRMAKNIQYF.

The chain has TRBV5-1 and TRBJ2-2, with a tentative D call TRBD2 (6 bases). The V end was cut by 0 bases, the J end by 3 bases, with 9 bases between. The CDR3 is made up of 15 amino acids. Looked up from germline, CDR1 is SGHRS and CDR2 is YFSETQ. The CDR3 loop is CASSLEGLDTGELFF. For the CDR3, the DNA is TGCGCCAGCAGCTTGGAGGGACTCGACACCGGGGAGCTGTTTTTT. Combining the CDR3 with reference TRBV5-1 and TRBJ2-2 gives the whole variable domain KAGVTQTPRYLIKTRGQQVTLSCSPISGHRSVSWYQQTPGQGLQFLFEYFSETQRNKGNFPGRFSGRQFSNSRSEMNVSTLELGDSALYLCASSLEGLDTGELFFGEGSRLTVL.

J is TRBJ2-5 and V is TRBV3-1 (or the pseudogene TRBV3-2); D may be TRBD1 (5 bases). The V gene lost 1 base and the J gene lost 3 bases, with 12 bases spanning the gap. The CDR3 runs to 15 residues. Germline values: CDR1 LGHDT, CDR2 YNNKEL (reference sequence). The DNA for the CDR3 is TGTGCCAGCAGCCAAGGTCCAGGGCCCGAAGAGACCCAGTACTTC. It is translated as CASSQGPGPEETQYF.

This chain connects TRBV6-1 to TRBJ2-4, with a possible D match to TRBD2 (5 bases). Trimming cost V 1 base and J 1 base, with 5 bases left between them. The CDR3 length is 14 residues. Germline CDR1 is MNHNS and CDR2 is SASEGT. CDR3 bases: TGTGCCAGCAGTGAAGGAGGGGCCAAAAACATTCAGTACTTC. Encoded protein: CASSEGGAKNIQYF.

The CDR3: CASSTSGQGGLSTHGYTF. The CDR3, as DNA: TGTGCCAGTAGTACCTCGGGACAGGGAGGTCTTAGCACACACGGCTACACCTTC. The chain joins TRBV19 to TRBJ1-2, with TRBD1 matching 9 bases. CDR3 length: 18 residues. Unmatched junction bases numbered 20, after V lost 4 bases and J lost 8 bases. The germline gives CDR1 LNHDA, CDR2 SQIVND (reference sequence).

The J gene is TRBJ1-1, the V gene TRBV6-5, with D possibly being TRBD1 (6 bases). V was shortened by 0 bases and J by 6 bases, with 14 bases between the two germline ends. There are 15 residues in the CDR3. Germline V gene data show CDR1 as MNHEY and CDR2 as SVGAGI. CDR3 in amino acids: CASSYSNREGAEAFF. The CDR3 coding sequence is TGTGCCAGCAGTTACTCGAACAGGGAGGGGGCTGAAGCTTTCTTT.

CDR3 sequence (DNA): TGTGCCAGCAGTAGAAACAGGGGCTATCAAGAGACCCAGTACTTC. It yields the protein CASSRNRGYQETQYF. The chain has TRBV6-6 and TRBJ2-5, with TRBD1 identical over 7 bases. Looked up from germline, CDR1 is MNHNY and CDR2 is SVGAGI (reference sequence). The V and J ends lost 5 bases and 2 bases, in that order; junction bases with no gene match: 8. This CDR3 spans 15 amino acids.

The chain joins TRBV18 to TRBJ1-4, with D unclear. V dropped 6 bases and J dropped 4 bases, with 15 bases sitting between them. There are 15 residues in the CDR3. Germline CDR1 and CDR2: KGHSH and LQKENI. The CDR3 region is CASSRATAFNEKLFF. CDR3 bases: TGTGCCAGCTCCCGAGCGACCGCATTTAATGAAAAACTGTTTTTT.

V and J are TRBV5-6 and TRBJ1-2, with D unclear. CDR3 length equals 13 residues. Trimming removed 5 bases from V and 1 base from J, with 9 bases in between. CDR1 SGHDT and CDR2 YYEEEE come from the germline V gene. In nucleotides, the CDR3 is TGTGCCAGCAGGGAGGAGGGTAACTATGGCTACACCTTC. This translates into CASREEGNYGYTF.

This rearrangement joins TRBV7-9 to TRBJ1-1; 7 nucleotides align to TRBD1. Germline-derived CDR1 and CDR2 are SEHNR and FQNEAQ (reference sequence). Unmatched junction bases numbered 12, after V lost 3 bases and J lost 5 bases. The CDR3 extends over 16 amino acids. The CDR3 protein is CASSLGVTGVETEAFF. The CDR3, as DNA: TGTGCCAGCAGCTTGGGGGTAACAGGGGTAGAGACTGAAGCTTTCTTT. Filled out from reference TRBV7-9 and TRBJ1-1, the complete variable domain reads DTGVSQNPRHKITKRGQNVTFRCDPISEHNRLYWYRQTLGQGPEFLTYFQNEAQLEKSRLLSDRFSAERPKGSFSTLEIQRTEQGDSAMYLCASSLGVTGVETEAFFGQGTRLTVV.

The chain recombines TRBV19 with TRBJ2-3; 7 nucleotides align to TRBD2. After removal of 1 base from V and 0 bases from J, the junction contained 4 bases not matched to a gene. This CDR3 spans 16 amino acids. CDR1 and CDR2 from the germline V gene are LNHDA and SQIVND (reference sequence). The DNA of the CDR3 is TGTGCCAGTAGTATAGGGGAGGGGACTAGCACAGATACGCAGTATTTT. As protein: CASSIGEGTSTDTQYF.

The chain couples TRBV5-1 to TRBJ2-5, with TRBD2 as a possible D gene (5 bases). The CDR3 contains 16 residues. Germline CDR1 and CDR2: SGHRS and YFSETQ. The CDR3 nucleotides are TGCGCTTCTAAGGGTGGGCTAGCAGAAATACAAGAGACCCAGTACTTC. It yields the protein CASKGGLAEIQETQYF.

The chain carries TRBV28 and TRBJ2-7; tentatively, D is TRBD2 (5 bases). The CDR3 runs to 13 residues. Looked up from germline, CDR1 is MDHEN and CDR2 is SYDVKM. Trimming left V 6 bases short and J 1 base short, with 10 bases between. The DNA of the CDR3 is TGTGCCAGCAGGTGGGGAGCGTCCTACGAGCAGTACTTC. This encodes CASRWGASYEQYF.

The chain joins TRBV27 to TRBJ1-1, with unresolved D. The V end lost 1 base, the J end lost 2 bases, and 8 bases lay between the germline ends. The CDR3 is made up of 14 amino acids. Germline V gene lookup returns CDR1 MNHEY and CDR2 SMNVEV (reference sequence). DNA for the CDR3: TGTGCCAGCAGTTTATTTTCGGTTAACACTGAAGCTTTCTTT. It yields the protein CASSLFSVNTEAFF.

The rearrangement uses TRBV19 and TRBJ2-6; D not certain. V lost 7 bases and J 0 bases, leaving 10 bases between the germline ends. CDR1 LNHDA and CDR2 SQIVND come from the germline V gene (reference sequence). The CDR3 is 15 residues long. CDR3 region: CASNPGRSGANVLTF. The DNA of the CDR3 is TGTGCCAGTAATCCAGGCCGCTCTGGGGCCAACGTCCTGACTTTC.

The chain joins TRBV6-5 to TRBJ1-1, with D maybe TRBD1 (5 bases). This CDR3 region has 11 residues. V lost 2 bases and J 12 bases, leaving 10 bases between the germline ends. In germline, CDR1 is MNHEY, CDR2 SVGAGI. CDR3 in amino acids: CASSYGADTFF. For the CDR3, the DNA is TGTGCCAGCAGTTACGGGGCAGATACTTTCTTT.

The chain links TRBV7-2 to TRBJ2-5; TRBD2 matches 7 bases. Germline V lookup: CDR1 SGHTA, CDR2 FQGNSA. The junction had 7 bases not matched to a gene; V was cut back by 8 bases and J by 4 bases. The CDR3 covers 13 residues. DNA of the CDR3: TGTGCCAGCGGCAATGGGAGGGCAGAGACCCAGTACTTC. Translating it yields CASGNGRAETQYF. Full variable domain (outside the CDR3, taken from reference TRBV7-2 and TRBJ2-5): GAGVSQSPSNKVTEKGKDVELRCDPISGHTALYWYRQSLGQGLEFLIYFQGNSAPDKSGLPSDRFSAERTGGSVSTLTIQRTQQEDSAVYLCASGNGRAETQYFGPGTRLLVL.

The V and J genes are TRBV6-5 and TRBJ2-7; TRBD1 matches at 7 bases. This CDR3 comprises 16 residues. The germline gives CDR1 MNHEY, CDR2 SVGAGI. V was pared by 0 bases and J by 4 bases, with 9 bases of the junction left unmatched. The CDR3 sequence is CASSYSGINRGYEQYF. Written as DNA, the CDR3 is TGTGCCAGCAGTTACTCGGGAATCAACAGGGGATACGAGCAGTACTTC.

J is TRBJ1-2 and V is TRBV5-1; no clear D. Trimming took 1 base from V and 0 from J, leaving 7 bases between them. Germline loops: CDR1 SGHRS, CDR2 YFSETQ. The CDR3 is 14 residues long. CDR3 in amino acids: CASSLQVANYGYTF. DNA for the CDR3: TGCGCCAGCAGCTTGCAGGTTGCTAACTATGGCTACACCTTC.

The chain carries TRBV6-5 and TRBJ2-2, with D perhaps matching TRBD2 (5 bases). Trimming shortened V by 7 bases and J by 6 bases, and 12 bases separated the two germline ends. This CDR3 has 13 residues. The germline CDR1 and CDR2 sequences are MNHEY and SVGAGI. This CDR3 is CASTRRVPGELFF. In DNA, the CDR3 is TGTGCCAGCACAAGGCGGGTGCCCGGGGAGCTGTTTTTT.

This chain's CDR3 is CASSGGTGGYQETQYF. The DNA of the CDR3 is TGCGCCAGCAGCGGAGGGACAGGGGGGTACCAAGAGACCCAGTACTTC. The chain joins TRBV5-1 to TRBJ2-5, with 11 bases matching TRBD1. V trimming: 4 bases; J trimming: 0 bases; junction bases outside the gene matches: 5. This CDR3 contains 16 residues. Per germline, CDR1 SGHRS and CDR2 YFSETQ.